A selection of T cell receptor beta chains follows, all from one sample in a study of blood T cell repertoires in COVID-19. Method: immunoSEQ multiplex PCR; TCRdb's copy keeps in-frame clones and lacks some. The sample carries about 230,000 clones, approximately 83% recorded once. The sequenced sample was peripheral blood. These receptors were collected from a man between 35 and 55 years old with acute or convalescent COVID-19. Both conserved end residues are part of each CDR3. The order of the fields is J gene, V gene, clone size, D gene, CDR3 length, CDR3 protein, CDR3 DNA. A D gene is named only where the DNA matches it firmly. Rows give clone size only sometimes, using once, few, many, or a class for an expanded clone.

>TRBJ1-4|TRBV7-9|once|TRBD1|18
CASSLGEETGTGDEKLFF
TGTGCCAGCAGCTTAGGAGAAGAGACCGGGACAGGGGACGAAAAACTGTTTTTT
>TRBJ1-5|TRBV6-5|-|-|15
CASTMTAHSNQPQHF
TGTGCCAGCACCATGACAGCTCATAGCAATCAGCCCCAGCATTTT
>TRBJ1-4|TRBV21-1|-|-|16
CASSKEGTATNEKLFF
TGTGCCAGCAGCAAAGAGGGGACAGCAACTAATGAAAAACTGTTTTTT
>TRBJ1-6|TRBV3-1/TRBV3-2|-|-|14
CASSQMQANSPLHF
TGTGCCAGCAGCCAAATGCAGGCCAATTCACCCCTCCACTTT
>TRBJ2-3|TRBV19|-|-|16
CASSSRGTPKGDTQYF
TGTGCCAGTAGTTCGCGCGGGACTCCGAAGGGAGATACGCAGTATTTT
>TRBJ2-7|TRBV29-1|-|TRBD2|15
CSVEDTSGNSYEQYF
TGCAGCGTTGAAGATACTAGCGGGAACTCCTACGAGCAGTACTTC
>TRBJ1-1|TRBV29-1|-|TRBD1|15
CSVGDRVGGDTEAFF
TGCAGCGTGGGGGACAGGGTTGGTGGGGACACTGAAGCTTTCTTT
>TRBJ1-2|TRBV18|-|-|14
CASSPPFQGQGYTF
TGTGCCAGCTCACCACCTTTTCAGGGCCAAGGCTACACCTTC
>TRBJ1-6|TRBV7-2|-|TRBD1|14
CASSSGQGGSPLHF
TGTGCCAGCAGCTCGGGACAGGGTGGCTCACCCCTCCACTTT
>TRBJ2-5|TRBV7-8|-|TRBD2|15
CASSLGVSGEETQYF
TGTGCCAGCAGCTTAGGGGTTAGCGGGGAAGAGACCCAGTACTTC
>TRBJ1-4|TRBV5-6|-|-|15
CASSLAGSGDEKLFF
TGTGCCAGCAGCTTGGCCGGGTCAGGGGATGAAAAACTGTTTTTT
>TRBJ1-1|TRBV15|-|TRBD1|15
CATRRLRGVDTEAFF
TGTGCCACCAGAAGGCTCAGGGGGGTGGACACTGAAGCTTTCTTT
>TRBJ1-1|TRBV5-1|-|-|15
CASSLAPGGGTEAFF
TGCGCCAGCAGCTTGGCCCCGGGGGGGGGCACTGAAGCTTTCTTT
>TRBJ1-5|TRBV19|-|TRBD1|14
CASSPGTGYQPQHF
TGTGCCAGTAGCCCCGGGACAGGGTATCAGCCCCAGCATTTT
>TRBJ2-5|TRBV5-1|-|-|14
CASSGLGGGETQYF
TGCGCCAGCAGTGGGTTGGGAGGAGGGGAGACCCAGTACTTC
>TRBJ1-2|TRBV25-1|-|-|16
CASSEYGVAAPSGYTF
TGTGCCAGCAGTGAATACGGGGTGGCAGCCCCGAGCGGCTACACCTTC
>TRBJ2-3|TRBV9|-|TRBD2|15
CASSVTSGLTDTQYF
TGTGCCAGCAGCGTGACTAGCGGCCTCACAGATACGCAGTATTTT
>TRBJ2-5|TRBV7-2|-|TRBD2|14
CASSLQRGQETQYF
TGTGCCAGCAGCTTACAGCGGGGCCAAGAGACCCAGTACTTC
>TRBJ1-5|TRBV4-3|-|-|15
CASSQDRTTSQPQHF
TGCGCCAGCAGCCAAGACAGGACTACAAGTCAGCCCCAGCATTTT
>TRBJ2-7|TRBV3-1/TRBV3-2|-|-|14
CASSQARAAYEQYF
TGTGCCAGCAGCCAAGCGAGGGCGGCCTACGAGCAGTACTTC
>TRBJ1-5|TRBV5-6|-|-|13
CASSFGADQPQHF
TGTGCCAGCAGCTTTGGGGCAGATCAGCCCCAGCATTTT
>TRBJ2-2|TRBV5-1|-|TRBD1|18
CASSFRPGTGSATGELFF
TGCGCCAGCAGCTTTCGTCCCGGGACAGGGTCGGCCACCGGGGAGCTGTTTTTT
>TRBJ1-1|TRBV5-4|-|TRBD1|18
CASSAGTGGLRTNTEAFF
TGTGCCAGCAGCGCCGGGACAGGGGGCCTAAGAACTAACACTGAAGCTTTCTTT
>TRBJ1-1|TRBV5-1|once|-|15
CASSLVVGSHTEAFF
TGCGCCAGCAGCTTGGTCGTGGGGAGTCACACTGAAGCTTTCTTT
>TRBJ2-1|TRBV7-3|-|TRBD2|20
CASSLTGTSGTRLGDNEQFF
TGTGCCAGCAGCTTGACCGGGACTAGCGGGACCCGTTTGGGGGACAATGAGCAGTTCTTC
>TRBJ2-3|TRBV5-6|-|TRBD1|14
CASSLAGGRDTQYF
TGTGCCAGCAGCTTGGCAGGGGGCCGGGATACGCAGTATTTT
>TRBJ2-5|TRBV6-5|-|TRBD2|13
CASSPSRERTQYF
TGTGCCAGCAGTCCCTCGCGGGAGAGGACCCAGTACTTC
>TRBJ2-3|TRBV7-8|-|TRBD2|20
CASSRVPGLAGGILTDTQYF
TGTGCCAGCAGCCGAGTCCCGGGACTAGCGGGAGGGATCCTCACAGATACGCAGTATTTT
>TRBJ2-2|TRBV2|once|-|13
CASREGYTGELFF
TGTGCCAGCAGGGAGGGGTACACCGGGGAGCTGTTTTTT
>TRBJ1-4|TRBV5-1|many|TRBD1|15
CASSLDAGGDEKLFF
TGCGCCAGCAGCTTGGATGCAGGGGGAGATGAAAAACTGTTTTTT
>TRBJ2-7|TRBV20-1|-|TRBD2|11
CSAGGEYEQYF
TGCAGTGCTGGGGGGGAGTACGAGCAGTACTTC
>TRBJ1-1|TRBV19|-|TRBD1|16
CASRQRQGSMNTEAFF
TGTGCCAGTAGGCAGCGACAGGGGTCAATGAACACTGAAGCTTTCTTT
>TRBJ1-1|TRBV18|-|-|12
CAGVGDSNEAFF
TGTGCCGGAGTGGGAGATTCCAATGAAGCTTTCTTT
>TRBJ1-3|TRBV12-2|-|-|18
CASRLALRQRHSGNTIYF
TGTGCAAGTCGCTTAGCGCTGAGGCAACGCCACTCTGGAAACACCATATATTTT
>TRBJ1-3|TRBV19|-|-|15
CASSGNTDSGNTIYF
TGTGCCAGTAGTGGAAACACAGACTCTGGAAACACCATATATTTT
>TRBJ2-7|TRBV6-2/TRBV6-3|few|TRBD1|13
CASSLDRPTEQYF
TGTGCCAGCAGTTTGGACAGGCCGACCGAGCAGTACTTC
>TRBJ2-2|TRBV6-5|-|TRBD2|16
CASSSTSSGKTGELFF
TGTGCCAGCAGTTCGACATCTAGCGGGAAGACCGGGGAGCTGTTTTTT
>TRBJ2-7|TRBV2|-|-|14
CASSEARQAYEQYF
TGTGCCAGCAGTGAAGCGCGACAGGCCTACGAGCAGTACTTC
>TRBJ2-1|TRBV3-1/TRBV3-2|-|TRBD2|12
CASSPREHEQFF
TGTGCCAGCAGCCCGCGGGAGCATGAGCAGTTCTTC
>TRBJ2-7|TRBV6-5|-|-|13
CASSRQDSYEQYF
TGTGCCAGCAGTCGACAGGACTCCTACGAGCAGTACTTC
>TRBJ1-2|TRBV5-4|-|TRBD1|14
CASSLGQGLYGYTF
TGTGCCAGCAGCTTGGGACAGGGCCTCTATGGCTACACCTTC
>TRBJ1-1|TRBV5-1|-|-|14
CASSFSGQNTEAFF
TGCGCCAGCAGCTTCTCCGGACAGAACACTGAAGCTTTCTTT
>TRBJ2-1|TRBV6-2/TRBV6-3|-|-|16
CASSYLGQSIYNEQFF
TGTGCCAGCAGTTACTTAGGACAGAGTATTTACAATGAGCAGTTCTTC
>TRBJ1-1|TRBV6-6|-|TRBD1|18
CASSRTGEVLWSNTEAFF
TGTGCCAGCAGTCGGACAGGGGAGGTTTTATGGTCGAACACTGAAGCTTTCTTT
>TRBJ1-3|TRBV18|-|TRBD1|16
CASSPGQGATGNTIYF
TGTGCCAGCTCACCCGGACAGGGGGCTACTGGAAACACCATATATTTT
>TRBJ2-7|TRBV27|-|-|13
CASSLEGSYEQYF
TGTGCCAGCAGTTTGGAGGGAAGCTACGAGCAGTACTTC
>TRBJ2-5|TRBV5-1|-|-|13
CASSLGSGETQYF
TGCGCCAGCAGCTTGGGTTCGGGAGAGACCCAGTACTTC
>TRBJ2-7|TRBV3-1/TRBV3-2|-|-|14
CASSQGLGVYEQYF
TGTGCCAGCAGCCAAGGTCTAGGGGTCTACGAGCAGTACTTC
>TRBJ1-3|TRBV3-1/TRBV3-2|-|TRBD1|16
CASRLGQGLSGNTIYF
TGTGCCAGCAGACTTGGACAGGGCCTCTCTGGAAACACCATATATTTT
>TRBJ1-1|TRBV7-2|-|-|14
CASSPSLTGTEAFF
TGTGCCAGCAGCCCCTCCCTGACAGGTACTGAAGCTTTCTTT
>TRBJ1-2|TRBV11-2|-|-|14
CASSLDSRDYGYTF
TGTGCCAGCAGCTTAGATAGTAGAGACTATGGCTACACCTTC
>TRBJ1-5|TRBV6-1|-|TRBD1|14
CASSEDRGIQPQHF
TGTGCCAGCAGTGAGGACAGGGGCATTCAGCCCCAGCATTTT
>TRBJ1-1|TRBV30|-|-|14
CAWSVRGRNTEAFF
TGTGCCTGGAGTGTTCGAGGGAGGAACACTGAAGCTTTCTTT
>TRBJ2-1|TRBV7-2|-|TRBD2|15
CASSLDASGTREQFF
TGTGCCAGCAGCTTAGATGCTAGCGGGACGCGCGAGCAGTTCTTC
>TRBJ2-3|TRBV5-4|-|TRBD1|13
CASSFQGEDTQYF
TGTGCCAGCAGCTTTCAGGGGGAGGATACGCAGTATTTT